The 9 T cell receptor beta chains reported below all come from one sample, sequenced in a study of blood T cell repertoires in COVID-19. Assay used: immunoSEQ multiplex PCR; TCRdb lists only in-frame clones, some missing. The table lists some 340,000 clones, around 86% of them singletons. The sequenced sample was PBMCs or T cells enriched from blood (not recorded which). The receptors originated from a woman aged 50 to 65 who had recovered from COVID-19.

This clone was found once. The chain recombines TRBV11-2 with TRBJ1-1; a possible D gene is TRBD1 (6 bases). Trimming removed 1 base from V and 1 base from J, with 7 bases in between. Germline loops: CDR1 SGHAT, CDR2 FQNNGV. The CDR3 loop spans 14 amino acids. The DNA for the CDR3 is TGTGCCAGCAGCTTAGGGACAGCGAACACTGAAGCTTTCTTT. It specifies CASSLGTANTEAFF.

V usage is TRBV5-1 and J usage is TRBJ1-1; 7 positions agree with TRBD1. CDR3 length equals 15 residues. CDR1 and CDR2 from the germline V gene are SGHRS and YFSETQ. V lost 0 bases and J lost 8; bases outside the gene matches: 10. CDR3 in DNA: TGCGCCAGCAGCTTGGAAACAGGGGTTTTAACCGAAGCTTTCTTT. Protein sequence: CASSLETGVLTEAFF.

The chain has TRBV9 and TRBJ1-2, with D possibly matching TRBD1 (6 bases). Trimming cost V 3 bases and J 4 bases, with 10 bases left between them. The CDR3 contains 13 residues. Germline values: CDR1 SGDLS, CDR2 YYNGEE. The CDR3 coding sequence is TGTGCCAGCAGCGCGACAGGTCTCTATGGCTACACCTTC. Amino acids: CASSATGLYGYTF. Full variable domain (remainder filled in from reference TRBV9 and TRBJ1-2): DSGVTQTPKHLITATGQRVTLRCSPRSGDLSVYWYQQSLDQGLQFLIQYYNGEERAKGNILERFSAQQFPDLHSELNLSSLELGDSALYFCASSATGLYGYTFGSGTRLTVV.

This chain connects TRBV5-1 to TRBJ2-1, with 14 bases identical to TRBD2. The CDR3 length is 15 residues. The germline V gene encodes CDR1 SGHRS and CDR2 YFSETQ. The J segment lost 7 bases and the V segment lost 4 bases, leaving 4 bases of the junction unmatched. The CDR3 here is CASSTGLAGENEQFF. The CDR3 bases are TGCGCCAGCAGCACGGGACTAGCGGGAGAGAATGAGCAGTTCTTC.

Here the CDR3 reads CASGSQGGRANVLTF. For the CDR3, the DNA is TGTGCTAGTGGTTCCCAGGGGGGACGCGCCAACGTCCTGACTTTC. The chain carries TRBV12-5 and TRBJ2-6; D possibly corresponds to TRBD1 (7 bases). The CDR3 extends over 15 amino acids. The V gene lost 4 bases and the J gene lost 7 bases, with 14 bases spanning the gap. The germline CDR1 and CDR2 sequences are LGHNT and FRNRAP. Together with reference TRBV12-5 and TRBJ2-6, the CDR3 gives the full variable domain: DARVTQTPRHKVTEMGQEVTMRCQPILGHNTVFWYRQTMMQGLELLAYFRNRAPLDDSGMPKDRFSAEMPDATLATLKIQPSEPRDSAVYFCASGSQGGRANVLTFGAGSRLTVL.

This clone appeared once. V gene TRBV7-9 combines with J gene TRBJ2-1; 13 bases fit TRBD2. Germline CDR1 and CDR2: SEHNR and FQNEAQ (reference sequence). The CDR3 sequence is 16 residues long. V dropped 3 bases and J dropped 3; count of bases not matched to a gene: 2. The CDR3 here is CASSLGLAGRYNEQFF. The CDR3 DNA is TGTGCCAGCAGCTTGGGACTAGCGGGACGCTACAATGAGCAGTTCTTC.

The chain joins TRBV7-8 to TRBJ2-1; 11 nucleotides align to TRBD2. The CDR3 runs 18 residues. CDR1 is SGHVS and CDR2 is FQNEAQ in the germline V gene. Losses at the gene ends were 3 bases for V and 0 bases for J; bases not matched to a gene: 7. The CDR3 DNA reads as TGTGCCAGCAGCTTGGCTAGCGGGGGGCCCAGCTCCTACAATGAGCAGTTCTTC. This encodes CASSLASGGPSSYNEQFF.

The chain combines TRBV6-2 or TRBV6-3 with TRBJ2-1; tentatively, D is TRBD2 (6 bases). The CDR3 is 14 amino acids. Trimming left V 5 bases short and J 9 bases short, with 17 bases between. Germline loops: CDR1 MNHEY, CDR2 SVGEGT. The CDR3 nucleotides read TGTGCCAGCAGTCAGTTAACCCCTAGCGCTGAGCAGTTCTTC. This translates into CASSQLTPSAEQFF.

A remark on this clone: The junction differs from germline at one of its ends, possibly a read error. The CDR3 sequence: CASSDLSPGGPDEVF. For the CDR3, the DNA is TGTGCCAGCAGTGATCTCTCACCAGGAGGCCCGGACGAAGTCTTC. V gene TRBV25-1 combines with J gene TRBJ2-1; possible D gene TRBD2, 5 bases. Germline assignment: CDR1 MGHDK and CDR2 SYGVNS. The CDR3 totals 15 residues.